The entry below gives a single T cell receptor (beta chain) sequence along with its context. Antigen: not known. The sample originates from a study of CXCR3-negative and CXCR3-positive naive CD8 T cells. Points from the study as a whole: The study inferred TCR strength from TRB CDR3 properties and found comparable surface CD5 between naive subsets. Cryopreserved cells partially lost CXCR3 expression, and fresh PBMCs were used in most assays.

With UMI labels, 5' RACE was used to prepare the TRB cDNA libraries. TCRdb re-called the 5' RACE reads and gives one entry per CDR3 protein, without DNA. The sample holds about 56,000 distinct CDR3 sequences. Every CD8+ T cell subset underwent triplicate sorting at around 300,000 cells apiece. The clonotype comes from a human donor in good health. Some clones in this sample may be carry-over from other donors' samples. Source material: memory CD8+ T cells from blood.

CDR3 amino acids: CASSSGRDNEQFF. V and J are TRBV11-2 and TRBJ2-1; absent DNA, TCRdb's TRBD1 call cannot be checked. Germline V CDR1 and CDR2: SGHAT, FQNNGV. The CDR3 extends over 13 amino acids.